This passage covers 30 T cell receptor beta chains from one sample sequenced in a study of CD4 T cells in relation to SARS-CoV-2 and coronaviruses. The antigens these receptors bind are not known. The assay was immunoSEQ multiplex PCR, and TCRdb's table has in-frame clones only and misses some. The table has about 36,000 clones, around four fifths seen once. The sample was memory CD4+ T cells from PBMCs, cultured in vitro. These receptors all stem from an adult with COVID-19.

The chain recombines TRBV29-1 with TRBJ2-2; 16 positions match TRBD2. Germline V gene sequence: CDR1 SQVTM, CDR2 ANQGSEA. This CDR3 region has 16 residues. With V trimmed by 5 bases and J by 7 bases, 7 bases remained unmatched. CDR3 sequence: CSVTGLAGGPGGELFF. DNA for the CDR3: TGCAGCGTTACGGGACTAGCGGGAGGGCCGGGCGGGGAGCTGTTTTTT.

CDR3 sequence reads: CASSLLSSAGTGRNEQYF. The CDR3 nucleotides are TGTGCCAGCAGCTTATTAAGTTCGGCGGGGACAGGGCGGAACGAGCAGTACTTC. This sequence joins TRBV7-2 and TRBJ2-7, with 9 nucleotides matching TRBD1. CDR3 length: 18 amino acids. V dropped 2 bases and J dropped 5; count of bases not matched to a gene: 16. Germline V gene lookup returns CDR1 SGHTA and CDR2 FQGNSA. The full variable domain, completed using reference TRBV7-2 and TRBJ2-7, is GAGVSQSPSNKVTEKGKDVELRCDPISGHTALYWYRQSLGQGLEFLIYFQGNSAPDKSGLPSDRFSAERTGGSVSTLTIQRTQQEDSAVYLCASSLLSSAGTGRNEQYFGPGTRLTVT.

The chain joins TRBV11-2 to TRBJ2-7; unclear D gene. The CDR3 loop spans 12 amino acids. Germline V gene data show CDR1 as SGHAT and CDR2 as FQNNGV. The V gene lost 1 base and the J gene lost 7 bases, with 8 bases spanning the gap. The CDR3 loop is CASSLGLQEQYF. CDR3 DNA: TGTGCCAGCAGCTTAGGACTTCAGGAGCAGTACTTC.

The V gene is TRBV2, the J gene TRBJ2-5; possible D gene TRBD2, 5 bases. With 7 bases removed from V and 5 bases from J, the gap between germline ends came to 14 bases. The germline CDR1 and CDR2 sequences are SNHLY and FYNNEI. This CDR3 comprises 13 residues. CDR3 loop: CASNGETKETQYF. For the CDR3, the DNA is TGTGCCAGCAACGGGGAGACGAAGGAGACCCAGTACTTC.

The chain recombines TRBV10-3 with TRBJ2-6, with a weak D call TRBD1 (6 bases). The germline V and J ends were trimmed by 9 bases and 2 bases, with 8 bases remaining between them. There are 13 residues in the CDR3. In germline, CDR1 is ENHRY, CDR2 SYGVKD. The CDR3 loop reads CAMTGPGANVLTF. CDR3 coding DNA: TGTGCCATGACAGGTCCTGGGGCCAACGTCCTGACTTTC.

The chain joins TRBV28 to TRBJ1-5; TRBD1 aligns across 8 bases. The CDR3 contains 15 residues. In germline, CDR1 is MDHEN, CDR2 SYDVKM. Losses at the gene ends were 6 bases for V and 1 base for J; bases not matched to a gene: 5. The CDR3 is CASSLDRASNQPQHF. In nucleotides, the CDR3 is TGTGCCAGCAGCTTGGACAGGGCCAGCAATCAGCCCCAGCATTTT.

V usage is TRBV7-8 and J usage is TRBJ2-1; tentatively, D is TRBD1 (5 bases). Trimming removed 3 bases from V and 1 base from J, with 13 bases in between. The V gene's germline CDR1 is SGHVS and CDR2 FQNEAQ. The CDR3 sequence is 16 residues long. The CDR3 loop reads CASSFPRQGSYNEQFF. CDR3 bases: TGTGCCAGCAGCTTTCCCCGGCAGGGATCCTACAATGAGCAGTTCTTC.

This rearrangement joins TRBV9 to TRBJ2-3; 10 bases are shared with TRBD2. The length of the CDR3 is 16 residues. V lost 0 bases to trimming and J lost 4 bases; unmatched junction nucleotides: 5. Germline values: CDR1 SGDLS, CDR2 YYNGEE. The CDR3 loop reads CASSVDSGRNADTQYF. The CDR3 DNA reads as TGTGCCAGCAGCGTAGATAGCGGGAGGAACGCAGATACGCAGTATTTT.

This chain links TRBV5-6 with TRBJ1-2; 7 nucleotides line up with TRBD1. Germline assignment: CDR1 SGHDT and CDR2 YYEEEE. The CDR3 runs 16 residues. The junction had 9 bases not matched to a gene; V was cut back by 0 bases and J by 4 bases. CDR3 DNA: TGTGCCAGCAGCTTGGGATCGACAGGGTTGGGCTATGGCTACACCTTC. Residues: CASSLGSTGLGYGYTF.

The V and J genes are TRBV12-3 or TRBV12-4 and TRBJ1-1; D gene unclear. V lost 3 bases and J 11 bases, leaving 16 bases between the germline ends. This CDR3 has 13 amino acids. The CDR3 region has the DNA TGTGCCAGCAGTTTTGGGTCAGTACCTCGGGCTTTCTTT. Translated, it gives CASSFGSVPRAFF.

The rearrangement links TRBV10-3 to TRBJ1-1; D is uncertain. The CDR3 covers 13 residues. Trimming removed 6 bases at V and 8 bases at J, with 16 bases between. From germline, CDR1 is ENHRY and CDR2 SYGVKD. The CDR3 DNA follows: TGTGCCATCAGGGCGGATTTATTTTTGGAAGCTTTCTTT. It translates to CAIRADLFLEAFF.

The J gene is TRBJ2-5, the V gene TRBV7-6, with D maybe TRBD1 (6 bases). Per germline, CDR1 SGHVS and CDR2 FNYEAQ. The V and J ends lost 1 base and 3 bases respectively, with 9 bases between them. The CDR3 sequence is 14 residues long. DNA for the CDR3: TGTGCCAGCAGCTTAGGTGGACAGAAAGAGACCCAGTACTTC. Encoded protein: CASSLGGQKETQYF.

This chain links TRBV2 with TRBJ2-2; D uncertain. The V end was cut by 9 bases, the J end by 3 bases, with 14 bases between. The CDR3 covers 14 residues. Germline lookup yields CDR1 SNHLY and CDR2 FYNNEI. CDR3 region: CASRRVSHTGELFF. The CDR3, as DNA: TGTGCCAGTCGACGCGTCAGTCACACCGGGGAGCTGTTTTTT. The complete variable domain, with remaining parts taken from reference TRBV2 and TRBJ2-2, reads EPEVTQTPSHQVTQMGQEVILRCVPISNHLYFYWYRQILGQKVEFLVSFYNNEISEKSEIFDDQFSVERPDGSNFTLKIRSTKLEDSAMYFCASRRVSHTGELFFGEGSRLTVL.

The V and J genes are TRBV7-6 and TRBJ2-3, with TRBD2 identical over 11 bases. Trimming removed 4 bases from V and 5 bases from J; junction bases left unmatched: 8. CDR3 length: 16 residues. Looked up from germline, CDR1 is SGHVS and CDR2 is FNYEAQ. The CDR3 nucleotides read TGTGCCAGCAGCTCCGGGACTAGCGGTCCCCGAGATACGCAGTATTTT. Its protein is CASSSGTSGPRDTQYF.

The V gene is TRBV11-2, the J gene TRBJ2-5; either TRBD1 or TRBD2 may supply D (5 bases each). V lost 6 bases and J lost 4, with 18 bases in between. Germline V lookup: CDR1 SGHAT, CDR2 FQNNGV. CDR3 size: 15 residues. The CDR3: CASSRRDRRPETQYF. CDR3 in DNA: TGTGCCAGCAGTCGTCGGGACCGACGACCAGAGACCCAGTACTTC.

This clone was counted only a few times. The gene calls are TRBV4-3 and TRBJ2-1, with TRBD2 matching 11 bases. The length of the CDR3 is 22 residues. Germline CDR1 reads LGHNA; CDR2 reads YSLEER. V was pared by 0 bases and J by 0 bases, with 16 bases of the junction left unmatched. This chain's CDR3 is CASSQDSFPELAGGISYNEQFF. CDR3 bases: TGCGCCAGCAGCCAAGATAGCTTCCCGGAGCTAGCGGGAGGAATCTCCTACAATGAGCAGTTCTTC.

This clone was seen only a few times. V is TRBV10-2 and J is TRBJ1-5; 7 bases match TRBD1. The CDR3 contains 13 residues. Germline assignment: CDR1 WSHSY and CDR2 SAAADI. V trimming: 7 bases; J trimming: 4 bases; junction bases outside the gene matches: 4. The CDR3 DNA reads TGCGCCAGCACCCCGACAGGGAATCAGCCCCAGCATTTT. This codes for CASTPTGNQPQHF.

This chain joins TRBV19 and TRBJ1-1; D gene unclear. The CDR3 has 15 amino acids. Trimming took 5 bases from V and 5 from J, leaving 18 bases between them. CDR1 and CDR2 from the germline V gene are LNHDA and SQIVND (reference sequence). The CDR3 is CASSPRKGERTEAFF. DNA of the CDR3: TGTGCCAGTAGTCCCCGAAAGGGTGAGCGTACTGAAGCTTTCTTT.

The genes are TRBV18 and TRBJ2-7, with 8 bases fitting TRBD2. Germline V lookup: CDR1 KGHSH, CDR2 LQKENI. This CDR3 is built from 15 residues. V trimming: 6 bases; J trimming: 2 bases; junction bases outside the gene matches: 9. The CDR3 is CASSARLASAYEQYF. In DNA form, the CDR3 reads TGTGCCAGCTCGGCAAGACTAGCGTCTGCCTACGAGCAGTACTTC.

The CDR3 region is CASSLGQSSGSYEQYF. The CDR3 region has the DNA TGTGCCAGCAGCTTAGGTCAGTCTAGCGGGAGCTACGAGCAGTACTTC. This chain links TRBV7-9 with TRBJ2-7; 10 nucleotides align to TRBD2. This CDR3 contains 16 residues. In germline, CDR1 is SEHNR, CDR2 FQNEAQ (reference sequence). After removal of 1 base from V and 3 bases from J, the junction contained 6 bases not matched to a gene.

The chain has TRBV28 and TRBJ2-7, with D possibly being TRBD1 (7 bases). Germline CDR1 is MDHEN and CDR2 is SYDVKM. The CDR3 totals 14 residues. V lost 6 bases to trimming and J lost 6 bases, with 18 bases between them. CDR3 coding DNA: TGTGCCAGCAGAAGACGACAGGGAGGTCGCGAGCAGTACTTC. It encodes CASRRRQGGREQYF.

The genes are TRBV11-3 and TRBJ2-3; TRBD2 aligns across 14 bases. Germline-derived CDR1 and CDR2 are SGHNT and YENEEA. V dropped 4 bases and J dropped 5; count of bases not matched to a gene: 8. This CDR3 is built from 17 residues. Here the CDR3 DNA reads TGTGCCAGCAGCTCAACGACTAGCGGGAGGGCCGGAGATACGCAGTATTTT. It is translated as CASSSTTSGRAGDTQYF.

This clone has a handful of counts. The chain employs TRBV27 and TRBJ1-2; D unresolved. V was cut by 1 base and J by 8 bases, with 11 bases left in between. Germline-derived CDR1 and CDR2 are MNHEY and SMNVEV (reference sequence). CDR3 length: 13 residues. The CDR3 spells CASSLWGSDGYTF. The CDR3 DNA is TGTGCCAGCAGTTTATGGGGTTCGGACGGCTACACCTTC.

The V and J genes are TRBV5-1 and TRBJ2-1; D gene uncertain. Trimming shortened V by 1 base and J by 5 bases, and 7 bases separated the two germline ends. Germline V lookup: CDR1 SGHRS, CDR2 YFSETQ. The CDR3 is 13 residues long. CDR3 sequence reads: CASSLTPHNEQFF. DNA for the CDR3: TGCGCCAGCAGCTTGACCCCACACAATGAGCAGTTCTTC.

This clone was counted once. V usage is TRBV19 and J usage is TRBJ2-7; TRBD2 aligns across 9 bases. V shed 1 base and J 3 bases; nucleotides not matched to a gene: 4. From germline, CDR1 is LNHDA and CDR2 SQIVND (reference sequence). This CDR3 has 15 amino acids. DNA for the CDR3: TGTGCCAGTAGTATAGGTAGGACTAGCGACTACGAGCAGTACTTC. It is translated as CASSIGRTSDYEQYF.

CDR3 DNA: TGTGCCAGCAAGGTAATTGATCGGCTATCCAATGAGCAGTTCTTC. Protein: CASKVIDRLSNEQFF. The chain recombines TRBV6-5 with TRBJ2-1; D uncertain. V lost 7 bases, J lost 6 bases, and 19 bases lay in between. From germline, CDR1 is MNHEY and CDR2 SVGAGI. There are 15 residues in the CDR3.

This clone has just one count. The chain carries TRBV5-1 and TRBJ2-3; TRBD2 aligns across 13 bases. This CDR3 region has 19 residues. The germline V gene has CDR1 SGHRS and CDR2 YFSETQ. Trimming cost V 4 bases and J 0 bases; bases outside gene matches: 11. This CDR3 reads CASSTSGTSGITSTDTQYF. CDR3 in DNA: TGCGCCAGCAGCACCTCCGGGACTAGCGGGATCACTAGCACAGATACGCAGTATTTT.

The chain is built from TRBV4-3 and TRBJ2-6; D is uncertain. V lost 0 bases and J lost 5, with 11 bases in between. Germline V CDR1 and CDR2: LGHNA, YSLEER. CDR3 length: 16 amino acids. DNA of the CDR3: TGCGCCAGCAGCCAAGATCAAACCACGCGGGCCAACGTCCTGACTTTC. Translation: CASSQDQTTRANVLTF.

The V call is TRBV6-5, the J call TRBJ2-1; 7 bases fit TRBD1. This CDR3 has 14 amino acids. Germline V gene data show CDR1 as MNHEY and CDR2 as SVGAGI. Germline trimming cut 8 bases from V and 0 bases from J; bases unmatched to any gene: 4. CDR3 protein: CASAGTASYNEQFF. In DNA form, the CDR3 reads TGTGCCAGCGCCGGGACAGCCTCCTACAATGAGCAGTTCTTC.

V and J are TRBV4-3 and TRBJ2-7; no reliable D call. The CDR3 runs 14 residues. Trimming removed 0 bases at V and 0 bases at J, with 6 bases between. Germline V gene data show CDR1 as LGHNA and CDR2 as YSLEER. CDR3 amino acids: CASSQDARSYEQYF. In DNA form, the CDR3 reads TGCGCCAGCAGCCAAGACGCCCGCTCCTACGAGCAGTACTTC.